This TCR beta chain was sequenced in a study of T cells in Graves' hyperthyroidism and ophthalmopathy (dated by TCRdb to the late 2010s). Concerning the study at large: Peripheral blood samples were taken at the time of initial diagnosis, prior to any treatment. According to the paper, TCR Vbeta CDR3 sequencing was carried out on approximately 140 peripheral blood samples, which came from approximately 43 ophthalmopathy, 75 to 80 hyperthyroidism and roughly 17 progressor patients. Prospective prediction of ophthalmopathy was tested in an independent validation cohort of fewer than 20 hyperthyroidism patients and around 16 patients who later progressed to ophthalmopathy. In more than 5 Graves' hyperthyroidism patients, the study also compared T-cell repertoires from thyroid tissue with T-cell repertoires from blood. A discovery cohort of about 100 patients, about 40 with Graves' ophthalmopathy and fewer than 65 with stable Graves' hyperthyroidism, was used to find distinguishing TCR V-J signatures. Once sampling was done, hyperthyroidism patients were given methimazole at a starting dose of 30 mg daily, whereas ophthalmopathy patients were given high-dose intravenous methylprednisolone. For training and testing, the 100 patients in the discovery cohort were randomly divided in a 7:3 ratio. The paper as a whole reports these results and caveats: Ophthalmopathy was separated from stable hyperthyroidism by a 13 V-J signature model, with 87.88% sensitivity and around 81% specificity obtained in cross-validation and 80%/75% obtained in testing. Most expanded thyroid clonotypes (frequency above 0.001) were also detected in blood, a finding suggesting that blood repertoires may reflect thyroid immune responses. Sample size was not statistically predetermined, and investigators were not blinded to group allocation. During validation, the model predicted progression to ophthalmopathy a median of about 6.5 months ahead of onset, with around 71% sensitivity and about 72% specificity.

The TCR beta CDR3 regions were amplified from RNA transcripts. The first round of RT-PCR for the TCR CDR3 was performed with the HTBI primer set and the Qiagen OneStep RT-PCR kit. Libraries were constructed in a second round of multiplex PCR, after which size selection and purification were performed. The libraries were sequenced on an Illumina HiSeq2000 using paired-end 100 bp reads. The authors processed their data as follows. SOAPnuke was used to process the raw data, throwing out any read that contained adapters or uncalled bases, had a mean Phred below 15, or lacked an exact constant-primer or identifier match. COPE v1.2.5 was used to merge the high-quality paired reads, and each unique nucleotide sequence was defined as a clonotype. MiTCR v1.1 was used to align the clonotypes against IMGT TRBV, TRBD and TRBJ reference segments. Analysis was restricted to V-J combinations with a frequency above 0.0001, which covered 98% to 99.2% of repertoires. The TCS score was defined as F50 (clonal expansion) divided by E x V (chaos), with BLOSUM62-based TCRdist calculated between CDR3 peptides within each V-J. Welch's t-statistics and random forest reduced roughly 500 V-J features to around 14, which were used in a naive Bayes classifier (R e1071). TCRdb redid the processing of the public reads, applying fastp at Q25 and MiXCR, and retained in-frame beta chains. Rows with a matching CDR3 protein are joined into one entry that keeps the most common DNA and genes. The authors' filters were not applied to this entry. Recorded for this sample are approximately 360,000 distinct CDR3 sequences; 25% of them occurred a single time. The ten largest clones take up about 73% of the sample.

This clonotype has ten or more counts. Its antigen is unknown. No base quality information exists; no much larger clone differs at one position. Graves' hyperthyroidism was defined as stable when no progression to ophthalmopathy occurred over 18 months of follow-up. Hyperthyroidism patients were newly diagnosed, with disease duration under 2 months, and aged 18 to 65 years. Patients with uncontrolled infections, other autoimmune diseases, pregnancy or lactation were excluded. Diagnoses relied on clinical symptoms, serum thyroxine and TRAb, thyroid ultrasound and orbital computed tomography. Ficoll-Paque density gradient centrifugation was used to isolate PBMCs from about 10 ml of fresh peripheral blood. Trizol reagent was used to extract total RNA, and RNA quality was then checked on an Agilent 2100 Bioanalyzer. Via the germline V gene (reference sequence), CDR1 is GTSNPN and CDR2 SVGIG. The CDR3 runs 12 residues from the cysteine to the phenylalanine. Just CDR3 DNA is preserved here, 36 bases in frame from base 1. V and J are truncated by 0 bases and 7 bases respectively, leaving an intervening sequence of 9 bases.

The chain uses TRBV30 and TRBJ1-1; TRBD1 could be the D gene, as 5 bases match. This TCR was sampled from a man aged 45-65 years with Graves' hyperthyroidism. Sequences were obtained from blood. The DNA sequence is given as TGTGCCTGGAGTGTTGGGGGATTTGAAGCTTTCTTT. The resulting protein is CAWSVGGFEAFF.